This T cell receptor (beta chain) comes out of a study of T cells in Graves' hyperthyroidism and ophthalmopathy (dated by TCRdb to the late 2010s). Study-level background: Peripheral blood was collected at initial diagnosis, before any treatment. The study also compared thyroid tissue and blood T-cell repertoires from 5 to 7 Graves' hyperthyroidism patients. The approximately 100 discovery patients were divided at random into training and test sets in a 7:3 ratio. Whether ophthalmopathy could be predicted prospectively was tested in an independent validation cohort made up of some 20 hyperthyroidism patients plus 17 patients who later progressed to ophthalmopathy. To identify TCR V-J signatures that set the groups apart, the researchers used a discovery cohort of 100 patients, made up of 40 to 45 with Graves' ophthalmopathy and some 58 with stable Graves' hyperthyroidism. After sampling, hyperthyroidism patients received methimazole starting at 30 mg daily, and ophthalmopathy patients received high-dose intravenous methylprednisolone. TCR Vbeta CDR3 sequencing of approximately 140 peripheral blood samples (roughly 41 ophthalmopathy, over 70 hyperthyroidism and around 17 progressor patients) is reported in the paper.

Summary of the overall study and its limitations: No statistical method was used to fix the sample size in advance, and group allocation was not hidden from the investigators. A 13 V-J signature model separated ophthalmopathy from stable hyperthyroidism, with around 90% sensitivity and 81% to 82% specificity in cross-validation and 80%/75% in testing. In validation, the model predicted progression to ophthalmopathy a median of roughly six months before onset, with approximately 68% sensitivity and roughly 73% specificity. Most expanded thyroid clonotypes (frequency above 0.001) were also detected in blood, suggesting blood repertoires may reflect thyroid immune responses.

TCR beta CDR3 regions were amplified from RNA transcripts. The TCR CDR3 was subjected to a first round of RT-PCR using the HTBI primer set and the Qiagen OneStep RT-PCR kit. A second multiplex PCR round built the libraries, followed by size selection and purification. Sequencing of the libraries was done on an Illumina HiSeq2000 using paired-end 100 bp reads. In the paper's pipeline: SOAPnuke was used to process the raw data, with reads discarded if the reads contained adapters or uncalled bases, had a mean Phred below 15, or lacked an exact constant-primer or identifier match. COPE v1.2.5 was used to merge high-quality paired reads, and clonotypes were defined as unique nucleotide sequences. MiTCR v1.1 was used to align clonotypes to the IMGT TRBV, TRBD and TRBJ reference segments. The analysis was restricted to V-J combinations with a frequency above 0.0001, which together covered 99% to 99.2% of the repertoires. The TCS score was defined as the ratio of F50 (clonal expansion) to E x V (chaos), calculated using BLOSUM62-based TCRdist between CDR3 peptides within each V-J. Welch's t-statistics and random forest reduced 450 to 600 V-J features to about 13, which were used in a naive Bayes classifier (R e1071). TCRdb reanalyzed the raw reads on its own, using fastp at Q25 for trimming and MiXCR for clone calling, and kept in-frame beta chains. Rows are combined by CDR3 protein, so each entry shows the most common genes and DNA. The V and J calls and clone size come from TCRdb's table, not from the authors' own analysis. The sample yields under 450,000 distinct CDR3 sequences; more than 15% were counted once. Approximately 14% of the sample rests with the top ten.

A patient counted as having stable Graves' hyperthyroidism if no progression to ophthalmopathy occurred over 18 months of follow-up. The hyperthyroidism patients were between 18 and 65 years old and newly diagnosed, with a disease duration of less than 2 months. The study excluded patients with uncontrolled infections, other autoimmune diseases, pregnancy or lactation. Diagnoses were established on the basis of clinical symptoms, serum thyroxine and TRAb, thyroid ultrasound, and orbital computed tomography. Ficoll-Paque density gradient centrifugation was used to isolate PBMCs from 10 ml of fresh peripheral blood. Total RNA was extracted with Trizol reagent, and quality was checked on an Agilent 2100 Bioanalyzer. This clonotype was seen a few times. The target of this receptor is not known. No base quality information exists; no much larger clone differs at one position. The source is a woman between 18 and 30 years old with Graves' hyperthyroidism. What was sequenced was blood.

The DNA sequence is TGTGCCAGCAGCCGTCGTTGGTTGCAGGATGAGACCCAGTACTTC. This encodes CASSRRWLQDETQYF. The chain is encoded by TRBV7-2 joined to TRBJ2-5; no D segment can be confidently identified. As encoded in the germline V gene, CDR1 is SGHTA while CDR2 is FQGNSA. There are 15 amino acids in the CDR3, from cysteine to phenylalanine inclusive. Only the CDR3 DNA is retained, 45 bases long and in frame from the first base. Trimming at the junction amounts to 5 bases on V and 5 bases on J, and the germline ends lie 18 bases apart. The variable domain in full, with residues beyond the CDR3 obtained from the reference TRBV7-2 and TRBJ2-5 genes, is GAGVSQSPSNKVTEKGKDVELRCDPISGHTALYWYRQSLGQGLEFLIYFQGNSAPDKSGLPSDRFSAERTGGSVSTLTIQRTQQEDSAVYLCASSRRWLQDETQYFGPGTRLLVL.